This T cell receptor beta chain was profiled in a study of blood T cells in healthy people across ages. PCR was performed a second time for roughly 6 to 12 cycles using a sample-barcoded 5' primer and a J-beta primer mix. A single record per CDR3 protein comes from TCRdb applying MiXCR to the 5' RACE reads. The repertoire holds roughly 1.7 million distinct CDR3 sequences, with almost 35% as singletons. Between the trimmed V and J ends, which lost 3 bases and 0 bases, there was a span of 15 bases. Per the germline V gene, CDR1 is SGHAT and CDR2 is FQNNGV. This CDR3 comprises 16 residues. This clonotype has a handful of counts.

This chain uses TRBV11-2 with TRBJ2-7, with D perhaps being TRBD1 or TRBD2 (5 bases each). The receptor was derived from a woman aged 25 to 39 in good health. Specimen: blood. The CDR3 sequence is CASSFKGTVPSYEQYF. The CDR3 DNA reads TGTGCCAGCAGCTTTAAAGGGACGGTCCCCTCCTACGAGCAGTACTTC. The full variable domain, rest sourced from reference TRBV11-2 and TRBJ2-7, is EAGVAQSPRYKIIEKRQSVAFWCNPISGHATLYWYQQILGQGPKLLIQFQNNGVVDDSQLPKDRFSAERLKGVDSTLKIQPAKLEDSAVYLCASSFKGTVPSYEQYFGPGTRLTVT.